The 13 T cell receptor beta chains given below trace back to one sample, sequenced in a study of tumor and adjacent non-tumor tissue in lung cancer. The template was RNA from unsorted bulk tissue. This non-tumor lung sample came from over 3 cm beyond the tumor edge. A modified ARM-PCR protocol with three rounds of nested PCR amplified TCRbeta. TCRdb reprocessed the multiplex PCR reads with MiXCR, giving one entry per CDR3 protein. The repertoire holds approximately 110,000 distinct CDR3 sequences, with 60% to 80% as singletons. Sample: distant non-tumor lung tissue. The receptors derive from a man aged 60 to 69 with non-small cell lung cancer.

This clonotype was seen only a few times. J is TRBJ2-7 and V is TRBV20-1, with D maybe TRBD2 (5 bases). The CDR3 sequence is 13 residues long. Germline CDR1 reads DFQATT; CDR2 reads SNEGSKA (reference sequence). V lost 6 bases and J 3 bases, leaving 15 bases between the germline ends. The CDR3 loop reads CSAGLPPRYEQYF. CDR3 DNA sequence: TGCAGTGCCGGACTTCCTCCCCGCTACGAGCAGTACTTC.

The J gene is TRBJ1-2, the V gene TRBV4-3; TRBD1 agrees at 10 bases. The CDR3 length is 16 residues. Trimming at V came to 9 bases and at J to 7 bases, leaving 17 bases not matched to a gene. Germline lookup yields CDR1 LGHNA and CDR2 YSLEER. The CDR3 here is CARNQTLGGTGAGYTF. The CDR3 DNA reads TGCGCCAGGAACCAAACCCTAGGCGGGACAGGGGCTGGCTACACCTTC.

Comment on this clonotype: A much more abundant neighbour one base away suggests this may be a read error. The V gene is TRBV29-1, the J gene TRBJ2-3; 8 nucleotides agree with TRBD2. CDR1 and CDR2 (germline): SQVTM, ANQGSEA. The CDR3 length is 13 residues. Here the CDR3 reads CGLDGRGTDTQYF. CDR3 bases: TGCGGCCTTGACGGGAGGGGCACAGATACGCAGTATTTT.

Remarks on this clonotype: A much more abundant neighbour one base away suggests this may be a read error. The rearrangement links TRBV6-5 to TRBJ2-5; no firm D call. This CDR3 spans 12 amino acids. Germline values: CDR1 MNHEY, CDR2 SVGAGI. The CDR3, as DNA: TGTGCCAGCAGTTACACCGGAGAGACCCAGCACTTC. This codes for CASSYTGETQHF.

This clonotype showed up just a few times. A clone one base away is much larger, so this may be a read error. Because the CDR3 is missing its conserved closing phenylalanine or tryptophan, this is likely a read error. This sequence joins TRBV20-1 and TRBJ2-3, with D perhaps TRBD1 (6 bases). The CDR3 consists of 14 residues. Deletions cut 6 bases from V and 0 bases from J, with 13 bases between. Germline assignment: CDR1 DFQATT and CDR2 SNEGSKA (reference sequence). Here the CDR3 reads CSAQGPTSTDTQYS. The DNA of the CDR3 is TGCAGTGCCCAGGGGCCCACTAGCACAGATACGCAGTATTCT.

The chain uses TRBV20-1 and TRBJ1-1; 8 bases agree with TRBD1. The CDR3 totals 13 residues. V trimming: 1 base; J trimming: 7 bases; junction bases outside the gene matches: 5. In germline, CDR1 is DFQATT, CDR2 SNEGSKA (reference sequence). CDR3 in amino acids: CSARVQGVGEAFF. For the CDR3, the DNA is TGCAGTGCTAGAGTACAGGGGGTAGGTGAAGCTTTCTTT.

Worth noting for this clonotype: It may be a read error: a sequence one base away is much more abundant. This chain connects TRBV12-3 or TRBV12-4 to TRBJ2-3; D remains unclear. Trimming took 6 bases from V and 8 from J, leaving 18 bases between them. The CDR3 loop spans 14 amino acids. The CDR3 nucleotides are TGTGCCAGCAGGCGGAGCCACGTACAACCTACGCAGTATTTT. Its protein is CASRRSHVQPTQYF.

Notes on this clonotype: The junction differs from germline at one of its ends, possibly a read error. The chain couples TRBV29-1 to TRBJ2-1; D is possibly TRBD1 (5 bases). This CDR3 spans 14 amino acids. CDR1 SQVTM and CDR2 ANQGSEA come from the germline V gene. The CDR3 DNA is TGCAGCGGCCAGACAGCGAGCTCCTACAGTGAGCAGCCCTTC. Protein product: CSGQTASSYSEQPF.

Ten or more counts support this clonotype. The J gene is TRBJ2-6, the V gene TRBV12-3 or TRBV12-4; 8 positions agree with TRBD2. The CDR3 has 16 amino acids. V trimming: 6 bases; J trimming: 4 bases; junction bases outside the gene matches: 8. As DNA, the CDR3 is TGTGCCAGCAGGGCGTCGGGAGGGTTGGGGGCCAACGTCCTGACTTTC. Residues: CASRASGGLGANVLTF.

This clonotype was observed a handful of times. This could be a read error, since a much larger clone is one nucleotide away. The chain links TRBV6-1 to TRBJ2-6, with D possibly being TRBD1 or TRBD2 (5 bases each). The CDR3 consists of 16 residues. Germline CDR1 and CDR2: MNHNS and SASEGT. DNA for the CDR3: TGTACCAGCAGCCGGGACGGACACTCTGGGGCCAACGTCCTGACTTTC. This translates into CTSSRDGHSGANVLTF.

This clonotype was detected a few times. Likely a read error: the CDR3 ends without its conserved phenylalanine or tryptophan. The DNA is left out, because the CDR3 cannot be placed on it with certainty; the CDR3 is given as TCRdb lists it. This chain uses TRBV6-1 with TRBJ2-1; the D call in the table, TRBD1, was not verified against the DNA. The CDR3 totals 11 residues, both ends included. The germline V gene has CDR1 MNHNS and CDR2 SASEGT. CDR3 loop: CASSEGVGEFL.

Points on this clonotype: No conserved phenylalanine or tryptophan is present at the end of the CDR3, so a read error is the likely explanation. CDR3 in DNA: TGTGCCAACAGTGATCGGTCCTACGAGCAGTACTCC. Translation: CANSDRSYEQYS. The chain employs TRBV6-1 and TRBJ2-7; the D is unclear. Germline lookup yields CDR1 MNHNS and CDR2 SASEGT. The CDR3 is 12 amino acids.

Comment on this clonotype: Mismatch with germline at one junction end may stem from a read error. The chain carries TRBV5-6 and TRBJ1-1; 7 bases align to TRBD1. CDR3 size: 15 residues. From germline, CDR1 is SGHDT and CDR2 YYEEEE. The DNA of the CDR3 is TGTGCCAGCAGCTTGAAAGACAGGGAGTGGACTGAAGTTTTCTTT. Translation gives CASSLKDREWTEVFF.